The T cell receptor beta chain described here comes from a study of blood T cells in healthy people across ages. This CDR3 contains 12 residues. Per germline, CDR1 MNHEY and CDR2 SMNVEV (reference sequence). Overall study results and limits: The study could not conclusively compare naive and antigen-experienced cells, given its unsorted PBMCs.

Sample-barcoded 5' priming and a J-beta primer mix drove a second PCR of roughly 7 to 11 cycles. Researchers report that a template-switch adaptor with 12 random nucleotides tagged each cDNA molecule. Sequencing recovered at least 2.5 million CDR3-containing paired-end reads from each sample. TCRdb analysed the 5' RACE reads with MiXCR anew, one entry per CDR3 protein. The sample contains around 1,500,000 distinct CDR3 sequences, approximately 38% of which appear only once. This clonotype was seen more than once but under ten times. Antigen: not known. The junction departs from germline at one end; a sequencing error may be responsible. Per sample, at least 6 micrograms of total RNA were extracted.

The chain is built from TRBV27 and TRBJ2-5; no reliable D call. Sequenced sample: blood. The sequence derives from a woman between 18 and 30 years old in good health. The CDR3 spells CAGSLGNGPQYF. For the CDR3, the DNA is TGTGCCGGCAGTTTAGGGAACGGCCCCCAGTACTTC.